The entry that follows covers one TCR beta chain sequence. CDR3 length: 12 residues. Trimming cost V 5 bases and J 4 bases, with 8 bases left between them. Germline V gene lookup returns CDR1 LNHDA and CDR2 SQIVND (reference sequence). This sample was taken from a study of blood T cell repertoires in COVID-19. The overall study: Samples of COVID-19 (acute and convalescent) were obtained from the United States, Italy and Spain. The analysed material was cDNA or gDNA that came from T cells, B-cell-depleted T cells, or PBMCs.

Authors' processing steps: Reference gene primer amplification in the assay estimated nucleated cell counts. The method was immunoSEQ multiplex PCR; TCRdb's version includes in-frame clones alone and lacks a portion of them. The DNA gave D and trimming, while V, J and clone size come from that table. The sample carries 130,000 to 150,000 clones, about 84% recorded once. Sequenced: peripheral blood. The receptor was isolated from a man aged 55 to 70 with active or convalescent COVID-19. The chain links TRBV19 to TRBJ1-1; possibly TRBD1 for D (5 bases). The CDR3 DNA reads TGTGCCAGTAGTCGGCAGGGCACTGAAGCTTTCTTT. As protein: CASSRQGTEAFF.